There are a few counts of the clone carrying this T cell receptor (beta chain). What it recognizes is unknown. Germline assignment: CDR1 SGHDN and CDR2 FVKESK. V was clipped by 0 bases and J by 3 bases, with 13 bases between them. The CDR3 is made up of 16 amino acids. This tumor tissue came from a pretreatment baseline collection. The record originates from a study of circulating tumor DNA in untreated peripheral T-cell lymphoma. TCRdb keeps only in-frame clones here, not all; method: immunoSEQ multiplex PCR. The table lists more than 6,500 clones, around 77% of them singletons. Study-level findings and limits: Tumor-specific clonotypes were found in 65% to 80% of patients.

The sequence was obtained from a human donor with peripheral T-cell lymphoma. V usage is TRBV14 and J usage is TRBJ2-3, with D perhaps TRBD1 (6 bases). The material sequenced was tumor tissue. As DNA, the CDR3 is TGTGCCAGCAGCCAAGATGGATACAGGGAGACAGATACGCAGTATTTT. It yields the protein CASSQDGYRETDTQYF.